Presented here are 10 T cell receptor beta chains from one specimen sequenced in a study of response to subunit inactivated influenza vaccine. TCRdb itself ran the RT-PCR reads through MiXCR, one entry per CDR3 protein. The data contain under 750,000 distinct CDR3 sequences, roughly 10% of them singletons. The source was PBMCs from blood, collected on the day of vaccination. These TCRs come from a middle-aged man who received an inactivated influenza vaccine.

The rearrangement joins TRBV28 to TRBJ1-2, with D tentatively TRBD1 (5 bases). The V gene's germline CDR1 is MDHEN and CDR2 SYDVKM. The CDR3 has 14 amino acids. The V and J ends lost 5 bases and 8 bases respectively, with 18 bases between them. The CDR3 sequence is CASSVGTAAGGYTF. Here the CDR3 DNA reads TGTGCCAGCAGTGTTGGGACCGCCGCGGGGGGCTACACCTTC.

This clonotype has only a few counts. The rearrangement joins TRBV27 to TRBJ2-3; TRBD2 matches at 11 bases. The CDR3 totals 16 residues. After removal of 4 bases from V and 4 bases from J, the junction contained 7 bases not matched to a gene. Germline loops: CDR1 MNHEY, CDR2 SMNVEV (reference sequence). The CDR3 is CASSCPGLAVPDTQYF. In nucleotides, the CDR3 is TGTGCCAGCAGTTGCCCGGGACTAGCGGTCCCAGATACGCAGTATTTT.

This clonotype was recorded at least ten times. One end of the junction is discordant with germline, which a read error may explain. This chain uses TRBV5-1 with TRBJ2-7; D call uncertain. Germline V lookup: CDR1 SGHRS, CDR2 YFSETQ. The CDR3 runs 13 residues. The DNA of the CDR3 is TGTGCCAGCAGCTTAGCTAACTCCTACGAGCAGTACTTC. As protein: CASSLANSYEQYF.

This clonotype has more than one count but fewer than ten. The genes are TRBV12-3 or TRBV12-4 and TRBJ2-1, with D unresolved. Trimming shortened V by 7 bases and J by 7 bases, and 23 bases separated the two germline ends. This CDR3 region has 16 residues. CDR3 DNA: TGTGCCAGCAATTACTTTGGGGAATTGATCGGGAATGAGCAGTTCTTC. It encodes CASNYFGELIGNEQFF.

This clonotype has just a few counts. The CDR3, as DNA: TGTGCCAGCAGCTGGGGACAGGGTCAAGAGACCCAGTACTTC. Encoded protein: CASSWGQGQETQYF. The rearrangement links TRBV7-8 to TRBJ2-5; TRBD1 matches at 9 bases. The ends lost 4 bases at V and 2 bases at J; junction bases unmatched: 2. The germline V gene encodes CDR1 SGHVS and CDR2 FQNEAQ. The CDR3 extends over 14 amino acids.

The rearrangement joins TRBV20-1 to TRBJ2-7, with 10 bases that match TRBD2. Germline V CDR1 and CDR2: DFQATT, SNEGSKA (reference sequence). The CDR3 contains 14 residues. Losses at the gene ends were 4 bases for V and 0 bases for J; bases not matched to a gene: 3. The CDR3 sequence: CSATGTSDSYEQYF. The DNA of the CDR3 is TGCAGTGCTACCGGGACTAGCGACTCCTACGAGCAGTACTTC.

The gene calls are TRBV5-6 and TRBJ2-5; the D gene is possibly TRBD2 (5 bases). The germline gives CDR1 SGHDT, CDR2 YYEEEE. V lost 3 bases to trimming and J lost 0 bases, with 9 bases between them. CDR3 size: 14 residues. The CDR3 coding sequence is TGTGCCAGCAGCTCCGGACTTAACCAAGAGACCCAGTACTTC. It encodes CASSSGLNQETQYF.

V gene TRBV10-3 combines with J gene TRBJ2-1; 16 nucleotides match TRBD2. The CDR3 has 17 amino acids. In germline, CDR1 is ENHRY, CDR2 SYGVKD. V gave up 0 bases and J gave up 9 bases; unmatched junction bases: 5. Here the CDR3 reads CAISESKGTSGRGEQFF. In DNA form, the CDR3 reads TGTGCCATCAGTGAGTCGAAGGGGACTAGCGGGAGGGGTGAGCAGTTCTTC.

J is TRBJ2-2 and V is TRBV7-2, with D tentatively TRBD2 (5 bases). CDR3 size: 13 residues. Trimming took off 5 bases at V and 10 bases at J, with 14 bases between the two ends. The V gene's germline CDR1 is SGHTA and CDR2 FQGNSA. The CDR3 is CASSPQTRPELFF. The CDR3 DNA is TGTGCCAGCAGCCCACAAACTAGGCCGGAGCTGTTTTTT. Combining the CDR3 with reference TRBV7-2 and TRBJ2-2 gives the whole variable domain GAGVSQSPSNKVTEKGKDVELRCDPISGHTALYWYRQSLGQGLEFLIYFQGNSAPDKSGLPSDRFSAERTGGSVSTLTIQRTQQEDSAVYLCASSPQTRPELFFGEGSRLTVL.

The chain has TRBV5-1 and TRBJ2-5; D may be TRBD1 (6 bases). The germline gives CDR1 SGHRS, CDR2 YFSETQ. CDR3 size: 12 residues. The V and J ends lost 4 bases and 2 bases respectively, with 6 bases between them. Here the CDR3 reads CASSDRQETQYF. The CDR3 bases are TGCGCCAGCAGCGACAGGCAAGAGACCCAGTACTTC.